This T cell receptor beta chain was sequenced in a study of blood T cell repertoires in COVID-19. The overall study: COVID-19 samples, acute and convalescent, were from the United States, Italy and Spain. PBMCs, B-cell-depleted T cells, or T cells provided the cDNA or gDNA that made up the material.

In the authors' workflow: Scientists estimated how many nucleated cells there were by amplifying reference gene primers. Sequenced by immunoSEQ multiplex PCR; TCRdb stores in-frame clones only, minus some. From that table come the V and J calls and clone size; the DNA was used to work out D and trimming. The sample consists of about 120,000 clones, roughly 84% of them appearing once. This CDR3 has 16 amino acids. V shed 0 bases and J shed 4 bases, with 14 bases lying between them. Germline loops: CDR1 SGHTA, CDR2 FQGNSA. Input material: peripheral blood. The rearrangement links TRBV7-2 to TRBJ2-3; TRBD1 is a possible D gene (6 bases). This receptor was identified in a man in his sixties with acute or convalescent COVID-19. The DNA for the CDR3 is TGTGCCAGCAGCTTAGCACAGGGAGTCTTCGCAGATACGCAGTATTTT. Translated, it gives CASSLAQGVFADTQYF.